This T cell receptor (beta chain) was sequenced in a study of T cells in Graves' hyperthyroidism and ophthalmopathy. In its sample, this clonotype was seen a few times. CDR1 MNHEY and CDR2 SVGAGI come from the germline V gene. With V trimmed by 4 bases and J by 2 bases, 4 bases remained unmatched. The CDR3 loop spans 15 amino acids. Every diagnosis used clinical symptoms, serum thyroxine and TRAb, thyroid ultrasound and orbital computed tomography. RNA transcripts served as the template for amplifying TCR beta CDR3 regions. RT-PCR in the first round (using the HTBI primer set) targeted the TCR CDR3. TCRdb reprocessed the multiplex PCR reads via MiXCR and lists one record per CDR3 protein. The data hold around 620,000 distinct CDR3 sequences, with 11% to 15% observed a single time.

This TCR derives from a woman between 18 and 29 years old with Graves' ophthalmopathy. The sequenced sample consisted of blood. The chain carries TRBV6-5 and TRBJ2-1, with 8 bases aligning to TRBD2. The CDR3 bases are TGTGCCAGCAGTTCTCATAGCGGGACCTACAATGAGCAGTTCTTC. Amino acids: CASSSHSGTYNEQFF.